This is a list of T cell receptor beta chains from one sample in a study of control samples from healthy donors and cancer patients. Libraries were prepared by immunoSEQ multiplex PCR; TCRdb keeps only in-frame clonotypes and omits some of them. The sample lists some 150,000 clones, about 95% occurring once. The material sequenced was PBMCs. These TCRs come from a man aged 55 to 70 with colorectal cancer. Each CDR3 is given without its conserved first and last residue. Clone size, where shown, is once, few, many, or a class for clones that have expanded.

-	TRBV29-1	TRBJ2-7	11	SVEELPTHEQY
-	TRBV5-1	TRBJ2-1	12	ASTGGGTYNEQF
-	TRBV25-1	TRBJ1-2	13	ASSARQGDPYGYT
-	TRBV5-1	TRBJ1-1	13	ASSGGWTGTTEAF
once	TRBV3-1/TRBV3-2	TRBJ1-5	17	ASSRTGTGTQYSNQPQH
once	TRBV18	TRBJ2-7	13	ASSPGTGSSYEQY
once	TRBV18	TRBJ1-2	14	ASSTPPGTGFYGYT
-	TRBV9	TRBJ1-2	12	ASSVVGRNYGYT
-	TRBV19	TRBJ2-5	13	ASGNGGTVTETQY
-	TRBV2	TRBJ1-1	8	ASSDIGTF
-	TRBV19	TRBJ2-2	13	ASSIFTGYTGELF
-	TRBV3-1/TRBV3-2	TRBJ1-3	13	ASSPTWGVGNTIY